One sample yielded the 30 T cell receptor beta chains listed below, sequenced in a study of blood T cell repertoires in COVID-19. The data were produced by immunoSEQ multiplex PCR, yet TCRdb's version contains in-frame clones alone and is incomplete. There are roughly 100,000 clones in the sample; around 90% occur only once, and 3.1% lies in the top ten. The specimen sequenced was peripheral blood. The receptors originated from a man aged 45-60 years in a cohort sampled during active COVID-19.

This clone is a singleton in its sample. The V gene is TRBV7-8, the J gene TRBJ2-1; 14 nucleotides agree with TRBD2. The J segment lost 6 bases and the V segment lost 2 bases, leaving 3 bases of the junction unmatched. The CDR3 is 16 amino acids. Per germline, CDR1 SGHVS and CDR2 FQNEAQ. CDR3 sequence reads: CASSLTGTSGSNEQFF. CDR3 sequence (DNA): TGTGCCAGCAGCTTAACAGGGACTAGCGGGAGCAATGAGCAGTTCTTC.

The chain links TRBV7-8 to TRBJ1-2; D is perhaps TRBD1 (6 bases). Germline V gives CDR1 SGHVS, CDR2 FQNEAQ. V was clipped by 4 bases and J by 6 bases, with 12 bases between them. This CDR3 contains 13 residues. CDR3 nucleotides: TGTGCCAGCAGCTATACAGGGACTAATGGCTACACCTTC. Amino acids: CASSYTGTNGYTF.

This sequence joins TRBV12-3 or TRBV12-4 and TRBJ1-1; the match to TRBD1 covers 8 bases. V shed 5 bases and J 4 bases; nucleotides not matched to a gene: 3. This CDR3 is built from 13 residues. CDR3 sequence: CASSVTGGTEAFF. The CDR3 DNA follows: TGTGCCAGCAGTGTTACAGGGGGCACTGAAGCTTTCTTT.

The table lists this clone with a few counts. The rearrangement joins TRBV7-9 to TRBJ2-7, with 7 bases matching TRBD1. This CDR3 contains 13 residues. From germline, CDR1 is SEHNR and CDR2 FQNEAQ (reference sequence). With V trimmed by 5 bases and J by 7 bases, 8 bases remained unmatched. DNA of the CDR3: TGTGCCAGCAGCCAGAGGGACAGATCGGAGCAGTACTTC. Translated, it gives CASSQRDRSEQYF.

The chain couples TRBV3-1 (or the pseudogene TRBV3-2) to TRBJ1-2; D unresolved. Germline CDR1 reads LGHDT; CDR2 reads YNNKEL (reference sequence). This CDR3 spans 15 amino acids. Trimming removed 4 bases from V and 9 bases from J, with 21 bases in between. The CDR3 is CASSPSPTRDVRYTF. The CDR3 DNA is TGTGCCAGCAGCCCCTCCCCCACGAGGGATGTACGCTACACCTTC.

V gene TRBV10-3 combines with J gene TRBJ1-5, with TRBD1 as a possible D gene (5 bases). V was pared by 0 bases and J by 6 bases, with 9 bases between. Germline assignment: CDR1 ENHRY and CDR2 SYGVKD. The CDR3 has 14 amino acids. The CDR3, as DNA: TGTGCCATCAGTGAGTCTCCAGGGTTTCAGCCCCAGCATTTT. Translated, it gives CAISESPGFQPQHF.

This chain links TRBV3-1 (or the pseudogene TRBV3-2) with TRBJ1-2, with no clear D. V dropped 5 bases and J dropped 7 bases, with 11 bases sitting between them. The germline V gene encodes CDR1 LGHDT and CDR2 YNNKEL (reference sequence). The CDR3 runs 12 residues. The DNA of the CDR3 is TGTGCCAGCAGCTCGAACAGTCGTGGCTACACCTTC. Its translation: CASSSNSRGYTF.

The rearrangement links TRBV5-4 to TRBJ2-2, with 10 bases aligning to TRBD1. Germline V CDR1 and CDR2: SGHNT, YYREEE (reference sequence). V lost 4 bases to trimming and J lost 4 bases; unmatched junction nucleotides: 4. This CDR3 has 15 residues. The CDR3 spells CASSPGQGITGELFF. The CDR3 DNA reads TGTGCCAGCAGCCCGGGACAGGGGATCACCGGGGAGCTGTTTTTT.

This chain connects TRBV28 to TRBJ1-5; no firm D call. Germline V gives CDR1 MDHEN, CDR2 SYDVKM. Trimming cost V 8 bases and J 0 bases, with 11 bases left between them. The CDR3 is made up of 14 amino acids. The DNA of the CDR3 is TGTGCCAGCGTTCCCGGAGGTAGCAATCAGCCCCAGCATTTT. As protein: CASVPGGSNQPQHF. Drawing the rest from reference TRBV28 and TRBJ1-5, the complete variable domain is DVKVTQSSRYLVKRTGEKVFLECVQDMDHENMFWYRQDPGLGLRLIYFSYDVKMKEKGDIPEGYSVSREKKERFSLILESASTNQTSMYLCASVPGGSNQPQHFGDGTRLSIL.

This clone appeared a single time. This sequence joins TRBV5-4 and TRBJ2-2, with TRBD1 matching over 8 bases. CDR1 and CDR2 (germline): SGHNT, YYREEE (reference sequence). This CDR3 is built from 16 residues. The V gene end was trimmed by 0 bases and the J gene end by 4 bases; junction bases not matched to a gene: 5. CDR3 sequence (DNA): TGTGCCAGCAGCTTGGGGCAGGGGGCCTTCACCGGGGAGCTGTTTTTT. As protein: CASSLGQGAFTGELFF.

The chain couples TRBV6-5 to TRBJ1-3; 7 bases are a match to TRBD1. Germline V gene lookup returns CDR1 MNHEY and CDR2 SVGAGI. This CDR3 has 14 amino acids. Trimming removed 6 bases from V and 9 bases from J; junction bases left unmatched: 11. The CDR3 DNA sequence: TGTGCCAGCAGGCCTACAGGGGATGGGTTCACCATATATTTT. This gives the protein CASRPTGDGFTIYF.

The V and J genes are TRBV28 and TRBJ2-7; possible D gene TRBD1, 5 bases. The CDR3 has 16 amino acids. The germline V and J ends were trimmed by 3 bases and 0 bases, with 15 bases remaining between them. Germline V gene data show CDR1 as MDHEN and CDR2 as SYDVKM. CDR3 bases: TGTGCCAGCAGTTTCTCGCGACAGCGACCCTCCTACGAGCAGTACGTC. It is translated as CASSFSRQRPSYEQYV.

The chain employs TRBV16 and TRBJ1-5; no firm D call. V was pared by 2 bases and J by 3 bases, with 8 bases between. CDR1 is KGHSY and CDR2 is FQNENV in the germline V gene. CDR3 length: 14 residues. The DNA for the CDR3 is TGTGCCAGCAGCCAAGGCAGGTCCAATCAGCCCCAGCATTTT. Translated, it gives CASSQGRSNQPQHF.

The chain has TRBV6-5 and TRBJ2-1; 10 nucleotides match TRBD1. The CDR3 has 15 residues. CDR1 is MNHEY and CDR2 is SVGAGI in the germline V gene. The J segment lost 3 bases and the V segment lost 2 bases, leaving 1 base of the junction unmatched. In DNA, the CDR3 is TGTGCCAGCAGTTACGGGACAGGGGTCTACAATGAGCAGTTCTTC. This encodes CASSYGTGVYNEQFF.

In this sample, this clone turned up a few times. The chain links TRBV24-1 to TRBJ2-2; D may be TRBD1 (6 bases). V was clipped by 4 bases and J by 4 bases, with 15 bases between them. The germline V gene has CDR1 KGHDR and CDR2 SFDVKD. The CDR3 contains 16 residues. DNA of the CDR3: TGTGCCACCAGTGACACCGTACAGGGATCCACCGGGGAGCTGTTTTTT. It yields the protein CATSDTVQGSTGELFF.

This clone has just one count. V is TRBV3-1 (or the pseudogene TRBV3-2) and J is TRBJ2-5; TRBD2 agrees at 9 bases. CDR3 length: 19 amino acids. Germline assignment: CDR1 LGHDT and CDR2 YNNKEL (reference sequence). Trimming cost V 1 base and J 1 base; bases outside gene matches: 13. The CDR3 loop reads CASSQVRGFSRGGQETQYF. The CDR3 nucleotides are TGTGCCAGCAGCCAAGTCAGAGGATTCTCGCGGGGGGGCCAAGAGACCCAGTACTTC.

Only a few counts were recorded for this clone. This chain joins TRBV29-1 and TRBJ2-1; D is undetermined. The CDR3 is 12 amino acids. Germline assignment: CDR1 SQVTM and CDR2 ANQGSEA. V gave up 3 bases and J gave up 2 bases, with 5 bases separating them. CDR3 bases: TGCAGCGTTGACGTAACCTACAATGAGCAGTTCTTC. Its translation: CSVDVTYNEQFF.

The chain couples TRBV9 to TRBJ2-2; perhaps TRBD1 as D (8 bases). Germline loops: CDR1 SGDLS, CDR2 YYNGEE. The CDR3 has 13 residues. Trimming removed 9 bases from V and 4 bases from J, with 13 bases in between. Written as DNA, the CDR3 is TGTGCCACGGACAGGGAGGGCACCGGGGAGCTGTTTTTT. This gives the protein CATDREGTGELFF.

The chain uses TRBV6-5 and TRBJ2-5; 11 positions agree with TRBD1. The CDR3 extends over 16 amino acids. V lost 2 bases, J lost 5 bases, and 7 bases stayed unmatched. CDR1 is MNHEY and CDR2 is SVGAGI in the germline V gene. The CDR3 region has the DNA TGTGCCAGCAGTTACACTGCCGGGACAGGGGGGGAGACCCAGTACTTC. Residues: CASSYTAGTGGETQYF.

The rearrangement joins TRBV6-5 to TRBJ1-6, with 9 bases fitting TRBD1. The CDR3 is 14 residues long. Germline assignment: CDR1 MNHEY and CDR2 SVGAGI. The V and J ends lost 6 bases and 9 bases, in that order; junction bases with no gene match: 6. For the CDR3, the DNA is TGTGCCAGCAGCCCCGGGACAGGGACTTCACCCCTCCACTTT. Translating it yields CASSPGTGTSPLHF.

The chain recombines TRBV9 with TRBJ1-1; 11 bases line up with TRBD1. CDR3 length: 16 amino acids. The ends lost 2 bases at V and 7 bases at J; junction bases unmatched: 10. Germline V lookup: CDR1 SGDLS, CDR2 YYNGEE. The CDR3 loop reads CASSVGQGASYSEAFF. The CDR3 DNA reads TGTGCCAGCAGCGTCGGACAGGGGGCAAGTTACAGTGAAGCTTTCTTT.

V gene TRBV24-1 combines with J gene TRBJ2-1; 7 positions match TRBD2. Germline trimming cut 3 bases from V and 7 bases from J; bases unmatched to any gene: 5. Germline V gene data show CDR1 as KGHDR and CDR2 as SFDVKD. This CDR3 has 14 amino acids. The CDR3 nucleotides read TGTGCCACCAGTGATCCGGGGCGGGGGAATGAGCAGTTCTTC. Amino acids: CATSDPGRGNEQFF.

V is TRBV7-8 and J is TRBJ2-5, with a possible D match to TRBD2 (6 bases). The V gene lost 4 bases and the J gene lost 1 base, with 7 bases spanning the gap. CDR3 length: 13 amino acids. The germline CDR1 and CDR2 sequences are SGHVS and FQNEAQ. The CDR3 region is CASSWGVQETQYF. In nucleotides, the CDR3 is TGTGCCAGCAGCTGGGGGGTCCAAGAGACCCAGTACTTC.

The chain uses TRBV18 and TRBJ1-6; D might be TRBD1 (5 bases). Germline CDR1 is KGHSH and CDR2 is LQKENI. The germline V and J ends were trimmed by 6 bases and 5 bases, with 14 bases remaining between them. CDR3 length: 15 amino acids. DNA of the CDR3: TGTGCCAGCTCCCAGCAGGGCGGAGATAATTCACCCCTCCACTTT. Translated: CASSQQGGDNSPLHF.

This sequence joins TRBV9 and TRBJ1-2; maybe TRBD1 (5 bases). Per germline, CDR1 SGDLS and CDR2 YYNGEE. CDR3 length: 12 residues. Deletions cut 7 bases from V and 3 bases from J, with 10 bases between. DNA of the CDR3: TGTGCCAGCGGCGGGGGGGACTATGGCTACACCTTC. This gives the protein CASGGGDYGYTF. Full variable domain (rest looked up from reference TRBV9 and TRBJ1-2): DSGVTQTPKHLITATGQRVTLRCSPRSGDLSVYWYQQSLDQGLQFLIQYYNGEERAKGNILERFSAQQFPDLHSELNLSSLELGDSALYFCASGGGDYGYTFGSGTRLTVV.

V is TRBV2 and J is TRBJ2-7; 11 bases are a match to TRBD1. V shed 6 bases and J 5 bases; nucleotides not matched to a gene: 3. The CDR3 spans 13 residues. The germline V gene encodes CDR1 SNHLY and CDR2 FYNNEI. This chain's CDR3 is CASRRDRGDEQYF. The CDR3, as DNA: TGTGCCAGCAGGAGGGACAGGGGGGACGAGCAGTACTTC.

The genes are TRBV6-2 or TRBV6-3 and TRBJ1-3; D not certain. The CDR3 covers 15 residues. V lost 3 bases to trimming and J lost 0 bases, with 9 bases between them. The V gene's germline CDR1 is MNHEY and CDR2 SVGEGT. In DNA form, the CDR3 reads TGTGCCAGCAGTTATCATGACACCTCTGGAAACACCATATATTTT. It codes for CASSYHDTSGNTIYF.

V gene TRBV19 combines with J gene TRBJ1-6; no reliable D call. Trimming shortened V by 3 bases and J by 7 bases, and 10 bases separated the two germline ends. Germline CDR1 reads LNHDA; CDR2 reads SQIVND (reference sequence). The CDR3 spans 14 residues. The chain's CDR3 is CASSMLTENSPLHF. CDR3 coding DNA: TGTGCCAGTAGTATGTTAACGGAGAATTCACCCCTCCACTTT.

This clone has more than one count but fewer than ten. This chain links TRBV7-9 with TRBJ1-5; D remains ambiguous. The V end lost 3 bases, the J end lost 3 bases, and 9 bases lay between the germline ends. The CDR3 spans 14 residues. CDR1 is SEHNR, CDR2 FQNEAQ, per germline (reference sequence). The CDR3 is CASSFEETNQPQHF. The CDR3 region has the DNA TGTGCCAGCAGCTTTGAGGAGACCAATCAGCCCCAGCATTTT.

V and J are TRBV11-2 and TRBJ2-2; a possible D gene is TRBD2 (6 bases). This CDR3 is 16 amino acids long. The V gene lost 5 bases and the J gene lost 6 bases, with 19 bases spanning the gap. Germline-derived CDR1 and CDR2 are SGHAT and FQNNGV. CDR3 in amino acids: CASSPGTRVLAGELFF. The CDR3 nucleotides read TGTGCCAGCAGCCCCGGGACTCGCGTTTTGGCCGGGGAGCTGTTTTTT.